One and the same sample provided the 18 T cell receptor beta chains below, sequenced in a study of blood T cells in healthy people across ages (dated by TCRdb to about 2015). Libraries were made using 5' RACE. Sequencing relied on an Illumina HiSeq 2500. A second PCR of about 6 to 12 cycles was run with a J-beta primer mix and a sample-barcoded 5' primer. The public reads were reprocessed in TCRdb via fastp at Q25 and MiXCR, keeping in-frame beta chains. Rows merge per CDR3 protein into single entries with the most common DNA and genes. The sample table records some 900,000 distinct CDR3 sequences; around 48% of these occur just once. Of the sample, roughly 12% is held by the ten largest clones. Sequenced: blood. These receptors originate from a man younger than 40 in good health.

This clonotype came up many times. The chain links TRBV6-2 or TRBV6-3 to TRBJ2-1; the D is unclear. Germline loops: CDR1 MNHEY, CDR2 SVGEGT. V was clipped by 2 bases and J by 7 bases, with 3 bases between them. The CDR3 contains 11 residues. The CDR3 region is CASSYGNEQFF. The CDR3 DNA is TGTGCCAGCAGTTACGGAAATGAGCAGTTCTTC.

The chain carries TRBV5-6 and TRBJ2-5; D not resolved. The DNA end is more similar to TRBJ2-7, so the J call may be wrong. The CDR3 consists of 15 residues. Germline CDR1 SGHDT, CDR2 YYEEEE. DNA of the CDR3: TGTGCCAGCAGCTTGGGTGCACTTTCCACCTACGAGCAGTACTTC. It specifies CASSLGALSTYEQYF.

This clonotype was detected a few times. V usage is TRBV7-9 and J usage is TRBJ2-3; TRBD1 aligns across 12 bases. The CDR3 sequence is 16 residues long. The trim removed 1 base at V and 4 bases at J, leaving 3 bases unmatched. Looked up from germline, CDR1 is SEHNR and CDR2 is FQNEAQ (reference sequence). The CDR3 nucleotides read TGTGCCAGCAGCTTAGACGGGACAGGGGGCGCAGATACGCAGTATTTT. As protein: CASSLDGTGGADTQYF. The full variable domain, in which reference TRBV7-9 and TRBJ2-3 provide the parts outside the CDR3, is DTGVSQNPRHKITKRGQNVTFRCDPISEHNRLYWYRQTLGQGPEFLTYFQNEAQLEKSRLLSDRFSAERPKGSFSTLEIQRTEQGDSAMYLCASSLDGTGGADTQYFGPGTRLTVL.

This clonotype was counted between two and nine times. The chain's CDR3 is CASSRPYSPLHF. CDR3 in DNA: TGTGCCAGCAGCCGCCCCTATTCACCCCTCCACTTT. This chain joins TRBV11-2 and TRBJ1-6; D gene ambiguous. The CDR3 covers 12 residues. V lost 5 bases, J lost 8 bases, and 7 bases lay in between. Per germline, CDR1 SGHAT and CDR2 FQNNGV.

This sequence joins TRBV7-9 and TRBJ2-5; the D gene is possibly TRBD1 (6 bases). Germline assignment: CDR1 SEHNR and CDR2 FQNEAQ (reference sequence). V was cut by 4 bases and J by 2 bases, with 17 bases left in between. This CDR3 has 16 amino acids. The DNA for the CDR3 is TGTGCCAGCAGCTCCTATACGGACAGATTACAAGAGACCCAGTACTTC. Amino acid sequence: CASSSYTDRLQETQYF.

V gene TRBV25-1 combines with J gene TRBJ2-7; no clear D gene. This CDR3 has 13 amino acids. CDR1 and CDR2 (germline): MGHDK, SYGVNS. V lost 7 bases to trimming and J lost 7 bases, with 17 bases between them. CDR3 protein: CASMGASLGEQYF. The CDR3 DNA is TGTGCCAGCATGGGCGCCAGCCTTGGGGAGCAGTACTTC.

The gene calls are TRBV7-2 and TRBJ1-2, with 9 positions matching TRBD1. V was clipped by 1 base and J by 7 bases; unmatched bases: 4. The germline CDR1 and CDR2 sequences are SGHTA and FQGNSA. The CDR3 runs to 14 residues. CDR3 DNA sequence: TGTGCCAGCAGCTTAGTTGGGGACAGGGCTGGCTACACCTTC. Protein sequence: CASSLVGDRAGYTF.

The V and J genes are TRBV29-1 and TRBJ2-7; D is unresolved. The CDR3 consists of 13 residues. Trimming removed 4 bases from V and 0 bases from J, with 10 bases in between. The germline V gene encodes CDR1 SQVTM and CDR2 ANQGSEA. The CDR3 region is CSVGGRLSYEQYF. The CDR3 bases are TGCAGCGTTGGAGGCAGACTCTCCTACGAGCAGTACTTC.

This rearrangement joins TRBV27 to TRBJ2-7, with D possibly TRBD2 on 7 matching bases. Germline assignment: CDR1 MNHEY and CDR2 SMNVEV (reference sequence). There are 14 residues in the CDR3. The germline V and J ends were trimmed by 5 bases and 0 bases, with 11 bases remaining between them. The CDR3 coding sequence is TGTGCCAGCAGTATCGGGGGGCCCTCCTACGAGCAGTACTTC. Its translation: CASSIGGPSYEQYF.

This clonotype came up once. V gene TRBV6-2 or TRBV6-3 combines with J gene TRBJ2-5; 8 bases line up with TRBD2. Germline CDR1 MNHEY, CDR2 SVGEGT. This CDR3 spans 14 amino acids. Unmatched junction bases numbered 5, after V lost 8 bases and J lost 0 bases. In nucleotides, the CDR3 is TGTGCCAGCCTCCGGGGGGGCAACCAAGAGACCCAGTACTTC. It codes for CASLRGGNQETQYF.

This clonotype was seen a single time. The CDR3 region has the DNA TGTGCCAGCAAGAGGACCGGGACCTCATATGGCTACACCTTC. Encoded protein: CASKRTGTSYGYTF. The chain combines TRBV2 with TRBJ1-2; D may be TRBD1 (5 bases). Germline values: CDR1 SNHLY, CDR2 FYNNEI. CDR3 length: 14 residues. V gave up 7 bases and J gave up 5 bases, with 17 bases separating them.

This clonotype was detected only a few times. The chain couples TRBV10-1 to TRBJ2-7; no reliable D call. The CDR3 is 15 residues long. CDR1 is WNHNN and CDR2 is SYGVQD in the germline V gene (reference sequence). The V end was cut by 8 bases, the J end by 2 bases, with 19 bases between. As DNA, the CDR3 is TGCGCCAGCTTACGCCGGGCTCGGGTCCCCTACGAGCAGTACTTC. Protein: CASLRRARVPYEQYF.

The chain carries TRBV27 and TRBJ1-2; D unresolved. Per the germline V gene, CDR1 is MNHEY and CDR2 is SMNVEV (reference sequence). The CDR3 covers 13 residues. The V and J ends lost 5 bases and 6 bases respectively, with 13 bases between them. DNA of the CDR3: TGTGCCAGCAGTGTGTTTCCAGGCGATGGCTACACCTTC. Translating gives CASSVFPGDGYTF.

The chain carries TRBV13 and TRBJ2-7, with 9 bases lining up with TRBD1. Germline V CDR1 and CDR2: PRHDT, FYEKMQ (reference sequence). V was pared by 1 base and J by 3 bases, with 1 base of the junction left unmatched. The CDR3 covers 14 residues. The CDR3 is CASSLEGQGYEQYF. DNA of the CDR3: TGTGCCAGCAGCTTAGAGGGACAGGGCTACGAGCAGTACTTC. The entire variable domain, with the rest obtained from reference TRBV13 and TRBJ2-7, is as follows: AAGVIQSPRHLIKEKRETATLKCYPIPRHDTVYWYQQGPGQDPQFLISFYEKMQSDKGSIPDRFSAQQFSDYHSELNMSSLELGDSALYFCASSLEGQGYEQYFGPGTRLTVT.

The chain recombines TRBV7-2 with TRBJ2-5; 11 bases are shared with TRBD2. CDR3 size: 16 residues. V shed 5 bases, J shed 2 bases, and the junction held 7 bases outside the gene matches. Germline CDR1 and CDR2: SGHTA and FQGNSA. CDR3 amino acids: CASSKSLAGGQETQYF. The CDR3 coding sequence is TGTGCCAGCAGCAAAAGTCTAGCGGGGGGACAAGAGACCCAGTACTTC.

This rearrangement joins TRBV5-5 to TRBJ1-6; D not certain. The CDR3 contains 17 residues. The V gene's germline CDR1 is SGHKS and CDR2 YYEKEE (reference sequence). Deletions cut 2 bases from V and 0 bases from J, with 12 bases between. The CDR3 spells CASSFGRFSSYNSPLHF. Here the CDR3 DNA reads TGTGCCAGCAGCTTCGGGCGGTTTAGCTCCTATAATTCACCCCTCCACTTT. Full variable domain (rest looked up from reference TRBV5-5 and TRBJ1-6): DAGVTQSPTHLIKTRGQQVTLRCSPISGHKSVSWYQQVLGQGPQFIFQYYEKEERGRGNFPDRFSARQFPNYSSELNVNALLLGDSALYLCASSFGRFSSYNSPLHFGNGTRLTVT.

The chain joins TRBV6-6 to TRBJ2-3; D perhaps matches TRBD2 (5 bases). Germline CDR1 is MNHNY and CDR2 is SVGAGI (reference sequence). The V and J ends lost 7 bases and 5 bases respectively, with 16 bases between them. The CDR3 runs 14 residues. CDR3 amino acids: CASTYRDSRDTQYF. The CDR3 DNA sequence: TGTGCCAGCACCTACCGGGATTCAAGAGATACGCAGTATTTT.

This chain uses TRBV4-2 with TRBJ2-1, with TRBD2 matching over 11 bases. This CDR3 comprises 16 residues. Losses at the gene ends were 0 bases for V and 9 bases for J; bases not matched to a gene: 7. CDR1 LGHNA and CDR2 YNFKEQ come from the germline V gene. The CDR3 spells CASSQEGTSGLGEQFF. The CDR3 DNA follows: TGTGCCAGCAGCCAAGAAGGGACTAGCGGCCTGGGTGAGCAGTTCTTC.